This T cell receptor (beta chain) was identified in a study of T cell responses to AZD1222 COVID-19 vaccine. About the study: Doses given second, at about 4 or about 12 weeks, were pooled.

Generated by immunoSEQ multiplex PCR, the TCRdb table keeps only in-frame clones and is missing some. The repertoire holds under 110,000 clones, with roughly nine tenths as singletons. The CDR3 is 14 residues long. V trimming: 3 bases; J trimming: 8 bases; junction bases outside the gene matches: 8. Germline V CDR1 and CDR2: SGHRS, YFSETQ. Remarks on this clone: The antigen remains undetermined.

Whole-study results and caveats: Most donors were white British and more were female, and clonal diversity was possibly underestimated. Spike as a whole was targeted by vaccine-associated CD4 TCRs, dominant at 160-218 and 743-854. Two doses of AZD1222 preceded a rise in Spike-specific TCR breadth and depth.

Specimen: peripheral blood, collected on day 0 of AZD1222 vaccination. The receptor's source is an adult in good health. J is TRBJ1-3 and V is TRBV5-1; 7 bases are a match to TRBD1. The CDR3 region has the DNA TGCGCCAGCAGCTCTAGACAGGGACGGGACACCATATATTTT. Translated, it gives CASSSRQGRDTIYF.